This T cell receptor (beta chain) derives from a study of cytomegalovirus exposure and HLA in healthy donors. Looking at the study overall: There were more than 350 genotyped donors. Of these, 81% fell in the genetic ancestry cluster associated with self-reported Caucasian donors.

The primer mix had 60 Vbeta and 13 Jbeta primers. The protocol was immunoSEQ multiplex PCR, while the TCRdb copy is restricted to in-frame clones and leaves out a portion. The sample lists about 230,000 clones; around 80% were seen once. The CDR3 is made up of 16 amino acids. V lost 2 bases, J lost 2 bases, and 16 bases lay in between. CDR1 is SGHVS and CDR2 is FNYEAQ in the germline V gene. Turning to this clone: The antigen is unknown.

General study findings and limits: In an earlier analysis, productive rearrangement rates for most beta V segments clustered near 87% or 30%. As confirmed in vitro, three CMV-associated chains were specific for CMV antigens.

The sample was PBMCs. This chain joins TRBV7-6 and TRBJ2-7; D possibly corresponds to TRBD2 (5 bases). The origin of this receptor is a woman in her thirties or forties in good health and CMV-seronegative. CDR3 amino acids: CASSLTKTGMAYEQYF. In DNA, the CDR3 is TGTGCCAGCAGCTTAACCAAAACCGGGATGGCCTACGAGCAGTACTTC.